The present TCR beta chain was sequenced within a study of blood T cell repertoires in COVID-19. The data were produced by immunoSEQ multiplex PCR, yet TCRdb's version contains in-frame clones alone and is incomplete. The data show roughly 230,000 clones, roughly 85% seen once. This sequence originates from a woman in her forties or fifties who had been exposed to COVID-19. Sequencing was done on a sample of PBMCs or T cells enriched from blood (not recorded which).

For the CDR3, the DNA is TGCGCCAGCAGCTCACAGGGAAGTGATGAGCAGTTCTTC. This translates into CASSSQGSDEQFF. The J gene is TRBJ2-1, the V gene TRBV5-1; a weak D match, TRBD1 (6 bases). Germline V gene lookup returns CDR1 SGHRS and CDR2 YFSETQ. This CDR3 has 13 amino acids. V was shortened by 3 bases and J by 8 bases, with 12 bases between the two germline ends.